This T cell receptor (beta chain) was identified in a study of CD8 T cells in ankylosing spondylitis. Germline loops: CDR1 SQVTM, CDR2 ANQGSEA. With V trimmed by 1 base and J by 4 bases, 10 bases remained unmatched. The CDR3 is 16 amino acids. Findings and caveats of the study: From matched ankylosing spondylitis synovial fluid, disease-linked clones were reportedly recovered at significantly enriched levels. Previously reported in reactive arthritis synovial fluid and blood were some of the motif variants. For ankylosing spondylitis blood, a TCR beta motif of 7 or 8 highly homologous variants appeared characteristic.

There are a few counts of this clonotype. The antigen remains undetermined. Libraries of TCR beta came from quantitative 5'-RACE with molecular barcodes. TCRdb recomputed calls from the 5' RACE reads with MiXCR, one row per CDR3 protein. The sample has 250,000 or so distinct CDR3 sequences; 15% to 20% are singletons. The specimen sequenced was blood, either unsorted or a sorted T cell fraction (not recorded which). This sequence was found in a male donor with ankylosing spondylitis or in good health (not recorded which). The chain links TRBV29-1 to TRBJ2-1; TRBD2 aligns across 7 bases. In DNA form, the CDR3 reads TGCAGCGTTGAAGGGCTAGCGGCCCCTGAGTACAATGAGCAGTTCTTC. Encoded protein: CSVEGLAAPEYNEQFF.